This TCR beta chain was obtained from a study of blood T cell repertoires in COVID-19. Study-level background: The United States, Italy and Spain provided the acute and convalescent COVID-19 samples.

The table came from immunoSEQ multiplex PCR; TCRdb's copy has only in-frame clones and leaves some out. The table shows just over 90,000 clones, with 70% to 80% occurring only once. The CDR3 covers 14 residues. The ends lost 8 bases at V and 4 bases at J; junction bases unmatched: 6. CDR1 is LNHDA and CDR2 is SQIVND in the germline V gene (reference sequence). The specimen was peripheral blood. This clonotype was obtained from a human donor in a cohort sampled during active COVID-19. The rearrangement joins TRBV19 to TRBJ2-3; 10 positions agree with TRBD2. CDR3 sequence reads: CASRSGGAADTQYF. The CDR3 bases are TGTGCCAGTCGAAGCGGGGGGGCTGCAGATACGCAGTATTTT.